Shown below are 27 T cell receptor beta chains from a single sample sequenced in a study of regulatory T cells in long-lasting Graves disease. Regarding time point: newly diagnosed GD, antithyroid drugs for less than 3 months. Researchers made the TCR library from RNA that was extracted from PBMCs. TCR beta libraries were built with iRepertoire HTBI primers and Arm-PCR of CDR3 regions. In TCRdb, the multiplex PCR reads were re-called with MiXCR into one record per CDR3 protein. This table has 500,000 or so distinct CDR3 sequences, 15% to 20% appearing once. The same sample was also studied in work on T cells in Graves' hyperthyroidism and ophthalmopathy.

This material consisted of peripheral blood mononuclear cells (PBMCs), taken at new diagnosis, from a patient treated with antithyroid drugs. The receptors were gathered from a man between 35 and 55 years old with Graves disease.

This clonotype was counted between two and nine times. The gene calls are TRBV29-1 and TRBJ2-1, with 11 bases matching TRBD1. The CDR3 extends over 16 amino acids. CDR1 SQVTM and CDR2 ANQGSEA come from the germline V gene. The V segment lost 1 base and the J segment 9 bases; nucleotides outside the gene matches: 11. CDR3 nucleotides: TGCAGCGTTGAAGCCCATTCCGGGACAGGGGGAACTGAGCAGTTCTTC. The encoded protein is CSVEAHSGTGGTEQFF.

This clonotype was recorded many times. The rearrangement uses TRBV30 and TRBJ2-1; the D gene is possibly TRBD1 (6 bases). V dropped 4 bases and J dropped 0 bases, with 13 bases sitting between them. Germline V gene sequence: CDR1 GTSNPN, CDR2 SVGIG (reference sequence). CDR3 length: 15 residues. The CDR3 loop reads CAWTTGVSSYNEQFF. The CDR3 bases are TGTGCCTGGACGACAGGTGTTAGCTCCTACAATGAGCAGTTCTTC. Full variable domain (rest looked up from reference TRBV30 and TRBJ2-1): SQTIHQWPATLVQPVGSPLSLECTVEGTSNPNLYWYRQAAGRGLQLLFYSVGIGQISSEVPQNLSASRPQDRQFILSSKKLLLSDSGFYLCAWTTGVSSYNEQFFGPGTRLTVL.

This clonotype was picked up many times. This chain uses TRBV18 with TRBJ1-1, with D unclear. The germline CDR1 and CDR2 sequences are KGHSH and LQKENI. The CDR3 spans 15 residues. Between the trimmed V and J ends, which lost 6 bases and 1 base, there was a span of 15 bases. The CDR3 sequence: CASSTDALRNTEAFF. The CDR3 region has the DNA TGTGCCAGCTCGACGGACGCTTTAAGGAACACTGAAGCTTTCTTT.

The rearrangement joins TRBV30 to TRBJ1-1; 8 bases map to TRBD1. Losses at the gene ends were 8 bases for V and 0 bases for J; bases not matched to a gene: 11. Germline V gene data show CDR1 as GTSNPN and CDR2 as SVGIG (reference sequence). The CDR3 has 15 amino acids. The CDR3 spells CAGRTGRNVNTEAFF. CDR3 nucleotides: TGTGCCGGCCGGACAGGGCGAAATGTGAACACTGAAGCTTTCTTT.

Comment on this clonotype: Its ends do not fully match the called genes, so a read error is possible. V and J are TRBV28 and TRBJ2-4, with D unresolved. Germline loops: CDR1 MDHEN, CDR2 SYDVKM. The CDR3 extends over 9 amino acids. In DNA form, the CDR3 reads TGTGCCAGCAGCCAATTAGAGGACTTC. Its protein is CASSQLEDF.

The rearrangement uses TRBV11-2 and TRBJ2-3; D tentatively fits TRBD1 or TRBD2 (6 bases each). The CDR3 runs 15 residues. In germline, CDR1 is SGHAT, CDR2 FQNNGV. V lost 5 bases and J lost 2, with 14 bases in between. In DNA, the CDR3 is TGTGCCAGCAGCGACGGGGGCGGCTTCACAGATACGCAGTATTTT. Protein sequence: CASSDGGGFTDTQYF.

V gene TRBV10-2 combines with J gene TRBJ1-1; 10 bases fit TRBD1. Germline V gene data show CDR1 as WSHSY and CDR2 as SAAADI. CDR3 length: 14 residues. V was clipped by 6 bases and J by 5 bases; unmatched bases: 6. CDR3 protein: CASRTGGLATEAFF. DNA for the CDR3: TGCGCCAGCAGGACAGGGGGCCTCGCAACTGAAGCTTTCTTT.

This clonotype appeared many times. This chain connects TRBV28 to TRBJ1-2, with 9 bases fitting TRBD1. Per the germline V gene, CDR1 is MDHEN and CDR2 is SYDVKM. V was pared by 4 bases and J by 3 bases, with 3 bases of the junction left unmatched. The length of the CDR3 is 14 residues. CDR3 nucleotides: TGTGCCAGCAGTTCCGGACAGGGGTACTATGGCTACACCTTC. Protein: CASSSGQGYYGYTF.

This clonotype was seen repeatedly, ten times or more. This chain links TRBV28 with TRBJ2-6; TRBD1 matches 7 bases. Germline V gene lookup returns CDR1 MDHEN and CDR2 SYDVKM. The trim removed 1 base at V and 2 bases at J, leaving 5 bases unmatched. This CDR3 has 17 residues. For the CDR3, the DNA is TGTGCCAGCAGTTTATCAGAAGGGGGCGCTGGGGCCAACGTCCTGACTTTC. As protein: CASSLSEGGAGANVLTF.

This clonotype was seen at least ten times. The chain has TRBV12-3 or TRBV12-4 and TRBJ1-5, with D possibly TRBD1 on 5 matching bases. The CDR3 covers 16 residues. V lost 3 bases, J lost 4 bases, and 16 bases lay in between. The CDR3 sequence is CASSFRTLEGNQPQHF. The CDR3 DNA sequence: TGTGCCAGCAGTTTTCGGACCCTCGAGGGGAATCAGCCCCAGCATTTT.

Worth noting for this clonotype: This may come from a read error, since a much larger clone is one base off. The rearrangement joins TRBV7-3 to TRBJ2-2; 7 bases align to TRBD2. This CDR3 spans 12 amino acids. Germline V gene data show CDR1 as SGHTA and CDR2 as FQGTGA. The CDR3 region is CASSGRAGKLFF. DNA of the CDR3: TGTGCCAGCTCAGGGAGGGCCGGGAAGCTGTTTTTT.

This clonotype was detected ten times or more. The gene calls are TRBV2 and TRBJ2-5, with 7 bases that match TRBD2. Germline trimming cut 7 bases from V and 4 bases from J; bases unmatched to any gene: 6. Germline V gene sequence: CDR1 SNHLY, CDR2 FYNNEI. CDR3 size: 13 residues. The chain's CDR3 is CASMGGVGETQYF. In nucleotides, the CDR3 is TGTGCCAGCATGGGAGGGGTTGGAGAGACCCAGTACTTC.

The sample holds many counts of this clonotype. The rearrangement links TRBV6-1 to TRBJ2-3, with TRBD1 as a possible D gene (6 bases). V was shortened by 2 bases and J by 3 bases, with 18 bases between the two germline ends. This CDR3 has 17 residues. Looked up from germline, CDR1 is MNHNS and CDR2 is SASEGT. The DNA for the CDR3 is TGTGCCAGCAGTGAATCTGGTGCGGCAGGGGCTACAGATACGCAGTATTTT. This codes for CASSESGAAGATDTQYF.

This clonotype was counted between two and nine times. V is TRBV27 and J is TRBJ2-2, with 9 bases fitting TRBD2. Germline V gene sequence: CDR1 MNHEY, CDR2 SMNVEV (reference sequence). The CDR3 runs 17 residues. V lost 3 bases and J lost 6; bases outside the gene matches: 11. DNA of the CDR3: TGTGCCAGCAGTTTCTACCCGCGCGGGGGGGCTCCCGGGGAGCTGTTTTTT. Its translation is CASSFYPRGGAPGELFF.

The chain couples TRBV6-2 or TRBV6-3 to TRBJ2-3; D uncertain. V lost 4 bases and J lost 5, with 13 bases in between. CDR3 size: 14 residues. CDR1 is MNHEY and CDR2 is SVGEGT in the germline V gene. The CDR3 reads CASSLQGKGDTQYF. CDR3 DNA sequence: TGTGCCAGCAGTTTACAAGGGAAAGGAGATACGCAGTATTTT.

This clonotype was counted at least ten times. The CDR3 loop reads CASRSGQFSGANVLTF. CDR3 nucleotide sequence: TGTGCCAGCAGATCGGGACAATTCTCTGGGGCCAACGTCCTGACTTTC. The chain recombines TRBV12-3 or TRBV12-4 with TRBJ2-6, with TRBD1 as a possible D gene (6 bases). The CDR3 totals 16 residues. V dropped 6 bases and J dropped 0 bases, with 12 bases sitting between them.

Ten or more counts support this clonotype. This sequence joins TRBV4-1 and TRBJ2-7; D is undetermined. CDR3 length: 15 residues. V lost 4 bases and J 0 bases, leaving 13 bases between the germline ends. Germline CDR1 is MGHRA and CDR2 is YSYEKL. The CDR3 sequence is CASSPPARSSYEQYF. The CDR3 DNA follows: TGCGCCAGCAGCCCCCCAGCGAGGAGCTCCTACGAGCAGTACTTC.

This clonotype showed up many times. CDR3 sequence (DNA): TGTGCCAGCAGCCACATATCCGAGCAGTACTTC. It encodes CASSHISEQYF. This rearrangement joins TRBV3-1 to TRBJ2-7, with D unresolved. This CDR3 has 11 amino acids. Germline V CDR1 and CDR2: LGHDT, YNNKEL (reference sequence). Trimming took off 3 bases at V and 6 bases at J, with 6 bases between the two ends.

A few counts support this clonotype. The chain joins TRBV12-3 or TRBV12-4 to TRBJ2-7; D is undetermined. V was shortened by 2 bases and J by 0 bases, with 23 bases between the two germline ends. The CDR3 extends over 19 amino acids. The CDR3: CASSLSFAGPTYTSYEQYF. The CDR3 region has the DNA TGTGCCAGCAGTTTATCTTTTGCCGGACCGACCTATACCTCCTACGAGCAGTACTTC.

In its sample, this clonotype was seen a few times. J is TRBJ2-3 and V is TRBV7-9; 10 bases align to TRBD2. Germline V gene lookup returns CDR1 SEHNR and CDR2 FQNEAQ (reference sequence). V dropped 7 bases and J dropped 11; count of bases not matched to a gene: 3. The CDR3 has 11 amino acids. CDR3 region: CASTTSGKQYF. The CDR3 DNA reads TGTGCCAGCACCACTAGCGGGAAGCAGTATTTT.

This clonotype was recorded many times. The rearrangement uses TRBV28 and TRBJ2-7; a possible D gene is TRBD1 (5 bases). Per germline, CDR1 MDHEN and CDR2 SYDVKM. Trimming stripped 2 bases from V and 7 bases from J, with 15 bases between. The CDR3 sequence is 14 residues long. DNA of the CDR3: TGTGCCAGCAGTTTAGCGGCCAGGGTGAGGGAGCAGTACTTC. Amino acid sequence: CASSLAARVREQYF.

This clonotype has just a few counts. The chain links TRBV15 to TRBJ2-3; D is uncertain. V lost 0 bases to trimming and J lost 0 bases, with 10 bases between them. CDR3 length: 16 residues. Germline V CDR1 and CDR2: LNHNV, YYDKDF (reference sequence). CDR3 in amino acids: CATSRDHAESTDTQYF. The CDR3 DNA reads as TGTGCCACCAGCAGAGATCATGCGGAGAGCACAGATACGCAGTATTTT.

This clonotype was recorded at least ten times. The chain links TRBV20-1 to TRBJ2-7; D is tentatively TRBD1 or TRBD2 (6 bases each). Germline V gene lookup returns CDR1 DFQATT and CDR2 SNEGSKA (reference sequence). There are 16 residues in the CDR3. Trimming took 3 bases from V and 7 from J, leaving 25 bases between them. The CDR3 bases are TGCAGTGCTAGCCTGGTTGCGGGACCACCCCAGGGGGAGCAGTACTTC. Protein product: CSASLVAGPPQGEQYF.

This clonotype was found many times. The rearrangement joins TRBV18 to TRBJ2-7; no reliable D call. The CDR3 covers 13 residues. The ends were cut back, 2 bases at V and 7 bases at J, with 12 bases in the middle. The germline CDR1 and CDR2 sequences are KGHSH and LQKENI. CDR3 sequence (DNA): TGTGCCAGCTCACCAAACTCTATGGGGGAGCAGTACTTC. Its translation: CASSPNSMGEQYF.

V usage is TRBV7-9 and J usage is TRBJ2-7; TRBD2 matches at 8 bases. The trim removed 4 bases at V and 0 bases at J, leaving 5 bases unmatched. Germline values: CDR1 SEHNR, CDR2 FQNEAQ (reference sequence). The CDR3 spans 15 residues. The DNA of the CDR3 is TGTGCCAGCAGCTCCAGCGGGGGACACTCCTACGAGCAGTACTTC. Its protein product is CASSSSGGHSYEQYF.

The chain carries TRBV4-2 and TRBJ2-1, with a tentative D call TRBD2 (6 bases). V was pared by 10 bases and J by 10 bases, with 14 bases between. The CDR3 is 11 amino acids. Germline V gives CDR1 LGHNA, CDR2 YNFKEQ. The DNA of the CDR3 is TGTGCCACCAATAGCGGCAGCGAGCAGTTCTTC. Amino acid sequence: CATNSGSEQFF.

This clonotype was seen many times. The V call is TRBV18, the J call TRBJ2-1, with 8 bases matching TRBD2. Trimming cost V 8 bases and J 2 bases; bases outside gene matches: 8. CDR1 and CDR2 (germline): KGHSH, LQKENI. The CDR3 is 15 residues long. The DNA of the CDR3 is TGTGCCAGCAGTCCAACTAGCGGAGCCTACAATGAGCAGTTCTTC. Residues: CASSPTSGAYNEQFF. Using reference TRBV18 and TRBJ2-1 for the parts outside the CDR3, the full variable domain is NAGVMQNPRHLVRRRGQEARLRCSPMKGHSHVYWYRQLPEEGLKFMVYLQKENIIDESGMPKERFSAEFPKEGPSILRIQQVVRGDSAAYFCASSPTSGAYNEQFFGPGTRLTVL.